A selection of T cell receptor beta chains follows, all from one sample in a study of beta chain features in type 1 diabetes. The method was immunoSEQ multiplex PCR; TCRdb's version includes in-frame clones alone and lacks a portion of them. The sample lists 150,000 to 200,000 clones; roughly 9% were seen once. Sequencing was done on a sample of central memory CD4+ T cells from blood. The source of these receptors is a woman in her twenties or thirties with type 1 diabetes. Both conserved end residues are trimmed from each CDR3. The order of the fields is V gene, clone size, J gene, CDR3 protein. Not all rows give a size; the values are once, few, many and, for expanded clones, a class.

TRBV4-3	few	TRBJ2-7	ASSRQGGEQY
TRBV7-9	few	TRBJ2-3	ASSSRARTDTQY
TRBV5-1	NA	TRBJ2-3	ASSLRAGPDTQY
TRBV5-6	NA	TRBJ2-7	ASSVGDYEQY
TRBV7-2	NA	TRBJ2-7	ASSYGTSGGYEQY
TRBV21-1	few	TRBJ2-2	AFEVTVNTGELF
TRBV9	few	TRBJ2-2	ASSPRSGGGRNTGELF
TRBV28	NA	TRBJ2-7	ASSGATGKGEQY
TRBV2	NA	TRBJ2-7	ASRDRSYEQY
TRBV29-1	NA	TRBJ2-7	SVGTSTYEQY
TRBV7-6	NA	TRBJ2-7	ASSLVRGSYEQY
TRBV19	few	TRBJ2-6	ASTLGLADFSGANVLT
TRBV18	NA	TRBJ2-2	ASSPRLAGQGTGELF
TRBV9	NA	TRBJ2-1	ASSVDSGAYNEQF
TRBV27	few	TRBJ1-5	ASSLSAGNWGTGARCGH
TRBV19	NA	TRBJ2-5	ASSRQVLQETQY
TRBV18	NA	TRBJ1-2	ASSPRTGGWGYT
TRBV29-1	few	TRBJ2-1	SVGVGLAGDNEQF
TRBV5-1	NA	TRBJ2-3	ASSEGTSGSTDTQY
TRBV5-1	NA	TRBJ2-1	ASSEDRGQGQF
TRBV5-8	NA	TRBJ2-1	ASSNGQGSYNEQF
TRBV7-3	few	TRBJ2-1	ASSLDRGSYNEQF
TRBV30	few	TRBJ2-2	AWRAHTGGGTIGELF
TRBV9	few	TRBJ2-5	ASSVALGGWETQY
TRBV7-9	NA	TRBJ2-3	ASSLDLGWDTQY
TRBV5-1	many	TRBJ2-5	ASSLARKETQY
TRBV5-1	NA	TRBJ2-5	ASSPGLLAEETQY
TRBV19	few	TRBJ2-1	ASSSLAGGGSLHEQF
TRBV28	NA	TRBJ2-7	ASSPPLTGAYEQY
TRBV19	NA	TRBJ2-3	ASSVEGADTQY
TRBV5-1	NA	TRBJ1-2	ASSPEGQAGYT
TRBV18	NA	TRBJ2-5	ASSPGGKETQY
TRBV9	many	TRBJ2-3	ASSLPGSDTQY
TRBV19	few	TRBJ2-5	ASSIPGLGETQY
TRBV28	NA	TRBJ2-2	AGREWGSRELF
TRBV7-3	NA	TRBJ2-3	ASSLASGRTVTQY
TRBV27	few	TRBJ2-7	ASARQISYEQY
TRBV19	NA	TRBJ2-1	ASSIDGNYNEQF
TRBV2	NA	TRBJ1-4	ASRVQSNEKLF
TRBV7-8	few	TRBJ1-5	ASSFSGPGGSQPQH
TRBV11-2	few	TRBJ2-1	ASSSTGSKKF
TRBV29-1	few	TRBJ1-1	SVNTPGWDEAF
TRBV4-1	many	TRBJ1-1	ASSPKSGTGISEAF
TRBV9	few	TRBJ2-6	ASSVELGQGARSGANVLT
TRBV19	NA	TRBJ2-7	ASSLQGGAAYEQY
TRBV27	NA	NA	ATRLNTEQY
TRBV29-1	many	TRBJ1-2	SVDAGGGGYT
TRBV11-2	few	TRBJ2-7	ASRNGQTYEQY
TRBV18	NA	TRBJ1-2	ASSPDKGHGYT
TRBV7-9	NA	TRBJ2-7	ASSRGTSGQYEQY